These 21 T cell receptor beta chains were all obtained from the same sample, sequenced in a study of regulatory dendritic cells for organ transplantation. The data were produced by immunoSEQ multiplex PCR, yet TCRdb's version contains in-frame clones alone and is incomplete. The sample has under 40,000 clones, 80% to 95% seen once; the top ten hold 0.095% to 0.14%. The sequencing input was naive CD8+ T cells from blood. Subset noted: CD45RA+ naive T cells. Receptors were obtained from a human donor in good health.

The rearrangement uses TRBV9 and TRBJ2-3, with 10 nucleotides matching TRBD2. Unmatched junction bases numbered 5, after V lost 3 bases and J lost 1 base. The germline CDR1 and CDR2 sequences are SGDLS and YYNGEE. CDR3 length equals 16 residues. In nucleotides, the CDR3 is TGTGCCAGCAGCGAGACCGGGACTAGCGGCACAGATACGCAGTATTTT. It is translated as CASSETGTSGTDTQYF.

CDR3 protein: CASSHLRDYEQYF. As DNA, the CDR3 is TGCGCCAGCAGCCATCTACGGGACTACGAGCAGTACTTC. This sequence joins TRBV4-3 and TRBJ2-7; D may be TRBD2 (5 bases). Germline CDR1 reads LGHNA; CDR2 reads YSLEER. The CDR3 consists of 13 residues. Trimming left V 3 bases short and J 3 bases short, with 9 bases between.

This chain joins TRBV9 and TRBJ2-7; 9 bases agree with TRBD1. Germline loops: CDR1 SGDLS, CDR2 YYNGEE. The V segment lost 4 bases and the J segment 4 bases; nucleotides outside the gene matches: 9. The length of the CDR3 is 15 residues. CDR3 region: CASSLTGTGTYEQYF. The CDR3 DNA is TGTGCCAGCAGCCTAACCGGGACAGGGACTTACGAGCAGTACTTC.

This chain uses TRBV6-5 with TRBJ1-1; TRBD1 aligns across 7 bases. CDR3 size: 13 residues. V was clipped by 6 bases and J by 4 bases; unmatched bases: 5. Germline assignment: CDR1 MNHEY and CDR2 SVGAGI. The CDR3 region is CASSQGGGTEAFF. DNA for the CDR3: TGTGCCAGCAGCCAAGGGGGCGGCACTGAAGCTTTCTTT.

J is TRBJ1-1 and V is TRBV4-3; no definite D call. The V gene's germline CDR1 is LGHNA and CDR2 YSLEER. V lost 4 bases to trimming and J lost 1 base, with 7 bases between them. The CDR3 has 13 residues. In nucleotides, the CDR3 is TGCGCCAGCAGCCGGGTGGGGAACACTGAAGCTTTCTTT. Residues: CASSRVGNTEAFF.

The chain links TRBV11-2 to TRBJ2-1; D could derive from TRBD1 or TRBD2 (5 bases each). V gave up 4 bases and J gave up 7 bases, with 17 bases separating them. The CDR3 has 15 residues. CDR1 and CDR2 from the germline V gene are SGHAT and FQNNGV. The CDR3 nucleotides are TGTGCCAGCAGCTCTGATGTCGGCTGGGGGAATGAGCAGTTCTTC. This translates into CASSSDVGWGNEQFF.

This clone was seen a single time. The CDR3 loop reads CASSYMGVSEQYF. The CDR3 DNA sequence: TGTGCCAGCAGTTACATGGGAGTAAGTGAGCAGTACTTC. The rearrangement links TRBV6-6 to TRBJ2-7; tentatively, D is TRBD2 (5 bases). In germline, CDR1 is MNHNY, CDR2 SVGAGI (reference sequence). This CDR3 is 13 amino acids long. The ends were cut back, 2 bases at V and 7 bases at J, with 12 bases in the middle.

This chain joins TRBV6-1 and TRBJ2-5; D gene unclear. Germline CDR1 and CDR2: MNHNS and SASEGT. V dropped 5 bases and J dropped 2 bases, with 15 bases sitting between them. The length of the CDR3 is 15 residues. The DNA of the CDR3 is TGTGCCAGCAGTCCTCTGAGGCGACCGCAAGAGACCCAGTACTTC. Translated: CASSPLRRPQETQYF.

In this sample, this clone turned up a few times. This rearrangement joins TRBV5-8 to TRBJ1-1; the D is unclear. This CDR3 spans 14 amino acids. Per germline, CDR1 SGHTS and CDR2 YDEGEE. V was cut by 5 bases and J by 10 bases, with 21 bases left in between. For the CDR3, the DNA is TGTGCCAGCAGTCCGAAGTTATCTCCGGCAGGAGCTTTCTTT. Residues: CASSPKLSPAGAFF.

V is TRBV15 and J is TRBJ2-7; possible D gene TRBD1, 6 bases. CDR3 length equals 17 residues. Trimming pared 0 bases from V and 6 bases from J, leaving 21 bases between. Germline CDR1 and CDR2: LNHNV and YYDKDF (reference sequence). DNA for the CDR3: TGTGCCACCAGCAGAGATCATACTCAGGGGCAGTTGGGCGAGCAGTACTTC. This encodes CATSRDHTQGQLGEQYF.

The chain has TRBV7-6 and TRBJ2-5; D gene ambiguous. Germline-derived CDR1 and CDR2 are SGHVS and FNYEAQ. V lost 4 bases to trimming and J lost 1 base, with 10 bases between them. The CDR3 length is 14 residues. This chain's CDR3 is CASSSRAAQETQYF. CDR3 DNA: TGTGCCAGCAGCTCACGGGCCGCCCAAGAGACCCAGTACTTC.

V gene TRBV29-1 combines with J gene TRBJ1-2; tentative D call: TRBD1 (6 bases). This CDR3 is built from 12 residues. Germline values: CDR1 SQVTM, CDR2 ANQGSEA. V was trimmed by 4 bases and J by 8 bases, leaving 14 bases between them. The CDR3 is CSVGGSGEGYTF. The CDR3 coding sequence is TGCAGCGTTGGGGGGTCAGGGGAAGGCTACACCTTC.

This clone is a singleton in its sample. This chain connects TRBV29-1 to TRBJ1-2, with no clear D. Germline CDR1 and CDR2: SQVTM and ANQGSEA. The CDR3 has 15 amino acids. V dropped 1 base and J dropped 5 bases, with 17 bases sitting between them. DNA of the CDR3: TGCAGCGTTGAAGTTATCTCCAGCGAAGGGTATGGCTACACCTTC. It is translated as CSVEVISSEGYGYTF. Full variable domain (missing parts from reference TRBV29-1 and TRBJ1-2): SAVISQKPSRDICQRGTSLTIQCQVDSQVTMMFWYRQQPGQSLTLIATANQGSEATYESGFVIDKFPISRPNLTFSTLTVSNMSPEDSSIYLCSVEVISSEGYGYTFGSGTRLTVV.

The V gene is TRBV27, the J gene TRBJ2-1, with D maybe TRBD1 (6 bases). In germline, CDR1 is MNHEY, CDR2 SMNVEV (reference sequence). CDR3 length equals 12 residues. V lost 2 bases, J lost 9 bases, and 8 bases lay in between. The CDR3 sequence: CASSLTGTEQFF. CDR3 sequence (DNA): TGTGCCAGCAGTTTAACAGGGACTGAGCAGTTCTTC.

The V and J genes are TRBV7-2 and TRBJ2-5; 8 nucleotides match TRBD2. The CDR3 contains 17 residues. J was trimmed by 4 bases and V by 5 bases; bases with no gene match: 15. From germline, CDR1 is SGHTA and CDR2 FQGNSA. CDR3 residues: CASSPSGGVLARETQYF. CDR3 DNA: TGTGCCAGCAGCCCCTCGGGGGGGGTTTTGGCGAGAGAGACCCAGTACTTC.

The rearrangement uses TRBV19 and TRBJ2-1; no firm D call. The CDR3 sequence is 13 residues long. Germline lookup yields CDR1 LNHDA and CDR2 SQIVND (reference sequence). V was clipped by 6 bases and J by 5 bases, with 11 bases between them. The chain's CDR3 is CASSQTANNEQFF. The DNA of the CDR3 is TGTGCCAGTAGCCAAACAGCCAACAATGAGCAGTTCTTC. The full variable domain, completed using reference TRBV19 and TRBJ2-1, is DGGITQSPKYLFRKEGQNVTLSCEQNLNHDAMYWYRQDPGQGLRLIYYSQIVNDFQKGDIAEGYSVSREKKESFPLTVTSAQKNPTAFYLCASSQTANNEQFFGPGTRLTVL.

This chain joins TRBV27 and TRBJ2-7, with 9 bases lining up with TRBD1. The CDR3 length is 15 residues. V shed 5 bases, J shed 2 bases, and the junction held 7 bases outside the gene matches. CDR1 and CDR2 (germline): MNHEY, SMNVEV (reference sequence). Written as DNA, the CDR3 is TGTGCCAGCAGTCAAAAGGGACAGGGTCCCTACGAGCAGTACTTC. Amino acids: CASSQKGQGPYEQYF.

This clone was recorded only once. The gene calls are TRBV11-2 and TRBJ2-7; 11 bases map to TRBD1. The CDR3 length is 17 residues. With V trimmed by 5 bases and J by 3 bases, 12 bases remained unmatched. CDR1 and CDR2 (germline): SGHAT, FQNNGV. This chain's CDR3 is CASSRDRGKGRYYEQYF. CDR3 DNA sequence: TGTGCCAGCAGCCGGGACAGGGGGAAAGGGAGATACTACGAGCAGTACTTC. Combining the CDR3 with reference TRBV11-2 and TRBJ2-7 gives the whole variable domain EAGVAQSPRYKIIEKRQSVAFWCNPISGHATLYWYQQILGQGPKLLIQFQNNGVVDDSQLPKDRFSAERLKGVDSTLKIQPAKLEDSAVYLCASSRDRGKGRYYEQYFGPGTRLTVT.

V is TRBV27 and J is TRBJ2-2, with unresolved D. Per the germline V gene, CDR1 is MNHEY and CDR2 is SMNVEV (reference sequence). V shed 6 bases and J shed 2 bases, with 13 bases lying between them. This CDR3 is 15 amino acids long. The CDR3 here is CASRRPQTNTGELFF. The CDR3 DNA reads TGTGCCAGCAGACGGCCTCAAACCAACACCGGGGAGCTGTTTTTT.

The gene calls are TRBV5-1 and TRBJ2-5; TRBD1 agrees at 9 bases. CDR1 is SGHRS and CDR2 is YFSETQ in the germline V gene. The V segment lost 2 bases and the J segment 3 bases; nucleotides outside the gene matches: 8. The CDR3 contains 16 residues. CDR3 bases: TGCGCCAGCAGCTTTAACATGGACAGGGGAAAAGAGACCCAGTACTTC. Its protein product is CASSFNMDRGKETQYF.

The CDR3 DNA follows: TGCGCCAGCAGCCAAGAGTTCAGTGTAGGCGGAAACACTGAAGCTTTCTTT. Translation gives CASSQEFSVGGNTEAFF. The chain carries TRBV4-3 and TRBJ1-1; D is ambiguous. V lost 0 bases and J 2 bases, leaving 16 bases between the germline ends. The CDR3 is 17 residues long. The germline V gene has CDR1 LGHNA and CDR2 YSLEER.